These T cell receptor beta chains were read from a single sample in a study of control samples from healthy donors and cancer patients. Produced via immunoSEQ multiplex PCR; TCRdb's table is partial and in-frame only. This sample carries 50,000 to 75,000 clones, approximately 85% of them seen once, and the ten largest clones take roughly 5.5%. Source material: blood. Source of these receptors: a man aged 40-49 years in good health. Both conserved end residues are part of each CDR3. D genes are given only for firm matches. Size is stated for part of the rows, as once, few or many counts, or as a class when the clone is expanded.

>NA|TRBV15|TRBJ2-7|11|NA
CATTRVYEQYF
TGTGCCACTACTAGGGTCTACGAGCAGTACTTC
>NA|TRBV4-3|TRBJ2-3|16|TRBD1
CASSQDGDRGTDTQYF
TGCGCCAGCAGCCAAGACGGCGACAGGGGCACAGATACGCAGTATTTT
>few|TRBV4-1|TRBJ1-5|14|TRBD1
CASSVPTGNQPQHF
TGCGCCAGCAGCGTCCCGACAGGGAATCAGCCCCAGCATTTT
>NA|TRBV7-2|TRBJ1-1|14|TRBD1
CASSDRQGYTEAFF
TGTGCCAGCAGCGATAGACAGGGCTACACTGAAGCTTTCTTT
>NA|TRBV10-2|TRBJ2-5|13|TRBD1
CASSGGQGGTQYF
TGCGCCAGCAGTGGAGGACAGGGAGGGACCCAGTACTTC
>once|TRBV7-9|TRBJ2-5|12|TRBD1
CASSLSTGERYF
TGTGCCAGCAGCCTAAGCACAGGGGAGAGATACTTC
>NA|TRBV6-5|TRBJ1-5|14|TRBD1
CASSIQGGNQPQHF
TGTGCCAGCAGCATACAGGGGGGGAATCAGCCCCAGCATTTT
>many|TRBV12-3/TRBV12-4|TRBJ1-2|12|NA
CASSFGRDGYTF
TGTGCCAGCAGTTTCGGCAGGGACGGCTACACCTTC
>once|TRBV3-1/TRBV3-2|TRBJ2-5|14|TRBD2
CASRGGLASETQYF
TGTGCCAGCAGGGGGGGACTAGCAAGCGAGACCCAGTACTTC
>once|TRBV7-2|TRBJ2-2|17|TRBD1
CASSLITGGAGTGELFF
TGTGCCAGCAGCTTAATTACAGGGGGCGCGGGCACCGGGGAGCTGTTTTTT
>NA|TRBV28|TRBJ2-3|16|TRBD2
CASRPGLAGSGDTQYF
TGTGCCAGCAGACCCGGACTAGCGGGCTCGGGAGATACGCAGTATTTT
>few|TRBV12-3/TRBV12-4|TRBJ2-7|12|NA
CASSLGGPEQYF
TGTGCCAGCAGTTTAGGAGGGCCCGAGCAGTACTTC
>NA|TRBV12-5|TRBJ2-1|16|NA
CASGSPTDSSYNEQFF
TGTGCTAGTGGTTCGCCGACAGATTCCTCCTACAATGAGCAGTTCTTC
>NA|TRBV3-1/TRBV3-2|TRBJ1-5|16|TRBD1
CASSPPGQETNQPQHF
TGTGCCAGCAGCCCCCCGGGACAGGAAACCAATCAGCCCCAGCATTTT
>NA|TRBV28|TRBJ1-1|14|TRBD1
CASSLGQEITEAFF
TGTGCCAGCAGCTTAGGACAGGAGATAACCGAAGCTTTCTTT
>once|TRBV6-5|TRBJ1-5|15|NA
CASSYSHLSNQPQHF
TGTGCCAGCAGTTACTCACACCTTAGCAATCAGCCCCAGCATTTT
>NA|TRBV28|TRBJ2-5|15|NA
CASRPPGTQGETQYF
TGTGCCAGCAGGCCTCCCGGGACGCAAGGGGAGACCCAGTACTTC
>NA|TRBV7-6|TRBJ2-7|20|NA
CASSLVTGPGIVVESYEQYF
TGTGCCAGCAGCTTAGTTACCGGGCCAGGGATAGTGGTTGAGTCCTACGAGCAGTACTTC
>NA|TRBV3-1/TRBV3-2|TRBJ1-6|15|TRBD1
CASSQEGQYNSPLHF
TGTGCCAGCAGCCAAGAGGGACAGTATAATTCACCCCTCCACTTT
>NA|TRBV30|TRBJ2-5|13|NA
CAWSVGGKETQYF
TGTGCCTGGAGTGTAGGCGGGAAAGAGACCCAGTACTTC
>NA|TRBV11-3|TRBJ1-2|14|NA
CASSALQGRNGYTF
TGTGCCAGCAGCGCACTACAGGGTAGGAATGGCTACACCTTC
>NA|TRBV6-1|TRBJ1-5|16|TRBD1
CASSAGRDRDNQPQHF
TGTGCCAGCAGTGCTGGGCGGGACAGGGACAATCAGCCCCAGCATTTT
>NA|TRBV10-3|TRBJ2-5|15|TRBD1
CAIRVGTGRQETQYF
TGTGCCATCAGAGTCGGGACAGGTCGGCAAGAGACCCAGTACTTC
>once|TRBV19|TRBJ1-6|16|TRBD1
CASSSGGSSYNSPLHF
TGTGCCAGTAGTTCAGGGGGGAGCAGCTATAATTCACCCCTCCACTTT
>NA|TRBV4-1|TRBJ2-7|13|NA
CASSQGHFYEQYF
TGCGCCAGCAGCCAAGGACATTTCTACGAGCAGTACTTC
>NA|TRBV10-3|TRBJ2-5|16|NA
CAISDLDGGMQETQYF
TGTGCCATCAGTGATTTGGATGGGGGGATGCAAGAGACCCAGTACTTC
>NA|TRBV10-3|TRBJ1-2|14|TRBD1
CAISGQGRDRGYTF
TGTGCCATCAGTGGACAGGGGAGGGATAGGGGCTACACCTTC
>NA|TRBV4-1|TRBJ1-2|12|NA
CASSQGDYGYTF
TGCGCCAGCAGCCAAGGGGACTATGGCTACACCTTC
>few|TRBV19|TRBJ2-7|13|NA
CASSIFGSTEQYF
TGTGCCAGTAGTATTTTCGGCTCTACGGAGCAGTACTTC
>NA|TRBV7-8|TRBJ1-6|16|NA
CASSLGRSSYNSPLHF
TGTGCCAGCAGCTTAGGTCGCAGCTCCTATAATTCACCCCTCCACTTT
>NA|TRBV7-3|TRBJ2-7|13|NA
CASTKPDLPEQYF
TGTGCCAGCACCAAACCGGACCTCCCCGAGCAGTACTTC
>NA|TRBV3-1/TRBV3-2|TRBJ2-3|16|TRBD2
CASRDGLAGATDTQYF
TGTGCCAGCAGGGACGGACTAGCGGGGGCCACAGATACGCAGTATTTT
>once|TRBV28|TRBJ1-2|15|NA
CATQSHVPRDYGYTF
TGTGCCACCCAGTCCCACGTACCGAGGGACTATGGCTACACCTTC
>NA|TRBV9|TRBJ2-1|13|NA
CASSPRPIGEQFF
TGTGCCAGCAGCCCCCGGCCGATTGGTGAGCAGTTCTTC
>NA|TRBV7-3|TRBJ2-3|15|NA
CASSRPALGTDTQYF
TGTGCCAGCAGCCGGCCGGCTTTGGGCACAGATACGCAGTATTTT
>NA|TRBV28|TRBJ1-1|14|NA
CASSSGYGQLEAFF
TGTGCCAGCAGTTCAGGTTACGGCCAGCTTGAAGCTTTCTTT
>NA|TRBV6-4|TRBJ2-3|17|TRBD2
CASSPRGSGSSTDTQYF
TGTGCCAGCAGTCCCCGGGGAAGCGGGAGTTCCACAGATACGCAGTATTTT
>NA|TRBV5-1|TRBJ2-1|16|NA
CASSLGGGHFYNEQFF
TGCGCCAGCAGCTTGGGGGGTGGACACTTCTACAATGAGCAGTTCTTC
>NA|TRBV2|TRBJ2-3|16|TRBD2
CASSVDSGGVADTQYF
TGTGCCAGCAGCGTGGATAGCGGGGGGGTGGCAGATACGCAGTATTTT
>few|TRBV5-1|TRBJ2-7|13|NA
CASSLTSSYEQYF
TGCGCCAGCAGCTTAACCAGCTCCTACGAGCAGTACTTC
>NA|TRBV3-1/TRBV3-2|TRBJ2-1|16|NA
CASSRQDFYTRNEQFF
TGTGCCAGCAGCCGCCAGGACTTCTATACGCGTAATGAGCAGTTCTTC
>NA|TRBV5-4|TRBJ2-1|12|NA
CASSYTSNEQFF
TGTGCCAGCAGCTACACATCGAATGAGCAGTTCTTC